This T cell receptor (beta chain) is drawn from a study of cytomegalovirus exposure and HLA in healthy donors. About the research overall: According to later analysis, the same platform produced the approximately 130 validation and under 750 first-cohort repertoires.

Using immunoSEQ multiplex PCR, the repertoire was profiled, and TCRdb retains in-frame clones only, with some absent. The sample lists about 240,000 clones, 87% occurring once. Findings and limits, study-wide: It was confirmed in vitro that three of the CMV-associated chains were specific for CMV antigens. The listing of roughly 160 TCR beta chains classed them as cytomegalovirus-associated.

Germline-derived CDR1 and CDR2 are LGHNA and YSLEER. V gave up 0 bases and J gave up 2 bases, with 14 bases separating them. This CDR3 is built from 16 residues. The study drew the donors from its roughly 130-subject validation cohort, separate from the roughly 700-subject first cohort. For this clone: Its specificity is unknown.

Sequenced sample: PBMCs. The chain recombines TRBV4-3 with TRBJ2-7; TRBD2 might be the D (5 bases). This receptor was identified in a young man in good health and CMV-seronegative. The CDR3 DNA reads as TGCGCCAGCAGCCAAGATCTCCGGGATCTACCCTACGAGCAGTACTTC. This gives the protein CASSQDLRDLPYEQYF.